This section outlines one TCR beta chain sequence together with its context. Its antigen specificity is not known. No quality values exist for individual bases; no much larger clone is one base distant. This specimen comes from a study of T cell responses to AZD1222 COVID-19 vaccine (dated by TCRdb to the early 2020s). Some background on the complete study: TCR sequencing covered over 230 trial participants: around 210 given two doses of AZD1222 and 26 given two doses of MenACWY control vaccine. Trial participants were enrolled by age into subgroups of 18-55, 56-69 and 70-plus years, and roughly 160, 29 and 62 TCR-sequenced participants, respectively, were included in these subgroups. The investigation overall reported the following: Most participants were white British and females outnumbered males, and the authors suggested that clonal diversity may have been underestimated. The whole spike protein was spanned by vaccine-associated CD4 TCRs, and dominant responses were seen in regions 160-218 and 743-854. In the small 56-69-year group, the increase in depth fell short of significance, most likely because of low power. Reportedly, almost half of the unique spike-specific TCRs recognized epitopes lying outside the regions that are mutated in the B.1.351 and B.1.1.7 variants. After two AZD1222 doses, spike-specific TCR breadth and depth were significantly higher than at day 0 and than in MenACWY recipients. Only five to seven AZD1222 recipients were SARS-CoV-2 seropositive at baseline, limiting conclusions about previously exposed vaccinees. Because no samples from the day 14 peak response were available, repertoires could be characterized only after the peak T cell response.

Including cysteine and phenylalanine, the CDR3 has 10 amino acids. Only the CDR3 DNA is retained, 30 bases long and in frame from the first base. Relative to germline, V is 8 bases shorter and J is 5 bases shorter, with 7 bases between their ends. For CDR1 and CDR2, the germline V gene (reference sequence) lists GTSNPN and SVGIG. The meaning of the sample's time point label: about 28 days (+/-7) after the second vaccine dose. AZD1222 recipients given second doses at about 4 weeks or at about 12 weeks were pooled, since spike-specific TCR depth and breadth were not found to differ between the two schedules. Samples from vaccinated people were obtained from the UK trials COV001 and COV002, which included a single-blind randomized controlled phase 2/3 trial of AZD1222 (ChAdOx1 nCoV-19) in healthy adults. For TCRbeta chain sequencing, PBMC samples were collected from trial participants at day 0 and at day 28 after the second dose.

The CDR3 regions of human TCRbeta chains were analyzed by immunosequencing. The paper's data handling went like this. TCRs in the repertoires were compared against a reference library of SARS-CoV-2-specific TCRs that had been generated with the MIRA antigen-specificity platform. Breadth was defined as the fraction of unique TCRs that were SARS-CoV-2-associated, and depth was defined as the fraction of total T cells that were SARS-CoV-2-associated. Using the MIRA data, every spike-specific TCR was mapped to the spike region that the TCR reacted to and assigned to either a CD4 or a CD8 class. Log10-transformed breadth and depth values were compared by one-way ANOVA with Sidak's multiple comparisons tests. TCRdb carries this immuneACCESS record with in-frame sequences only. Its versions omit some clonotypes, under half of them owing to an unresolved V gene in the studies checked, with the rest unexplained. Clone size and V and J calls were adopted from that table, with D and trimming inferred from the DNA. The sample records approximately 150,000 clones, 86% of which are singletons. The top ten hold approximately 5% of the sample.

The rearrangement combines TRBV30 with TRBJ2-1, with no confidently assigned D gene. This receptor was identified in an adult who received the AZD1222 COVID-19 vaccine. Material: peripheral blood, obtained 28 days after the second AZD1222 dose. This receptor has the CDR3 CAGVNNEQFF. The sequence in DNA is TGTGCCGGAGTTAACAATGAGCAGTTCTTC.